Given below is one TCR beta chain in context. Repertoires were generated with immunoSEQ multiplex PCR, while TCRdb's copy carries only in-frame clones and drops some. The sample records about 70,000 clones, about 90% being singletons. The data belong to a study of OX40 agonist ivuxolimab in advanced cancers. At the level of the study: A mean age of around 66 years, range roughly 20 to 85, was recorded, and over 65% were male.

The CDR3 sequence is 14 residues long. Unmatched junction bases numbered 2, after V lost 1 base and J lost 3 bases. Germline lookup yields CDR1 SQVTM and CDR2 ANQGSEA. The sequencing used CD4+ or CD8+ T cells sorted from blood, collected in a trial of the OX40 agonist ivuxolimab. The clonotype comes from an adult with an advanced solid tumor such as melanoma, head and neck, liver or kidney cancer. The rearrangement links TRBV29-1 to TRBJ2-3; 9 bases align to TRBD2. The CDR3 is CSVEGREGTDTQYF. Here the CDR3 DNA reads TGCAGCGTTGAAGGGCGGGAGGGGACAGATACGCAGTATTTT.